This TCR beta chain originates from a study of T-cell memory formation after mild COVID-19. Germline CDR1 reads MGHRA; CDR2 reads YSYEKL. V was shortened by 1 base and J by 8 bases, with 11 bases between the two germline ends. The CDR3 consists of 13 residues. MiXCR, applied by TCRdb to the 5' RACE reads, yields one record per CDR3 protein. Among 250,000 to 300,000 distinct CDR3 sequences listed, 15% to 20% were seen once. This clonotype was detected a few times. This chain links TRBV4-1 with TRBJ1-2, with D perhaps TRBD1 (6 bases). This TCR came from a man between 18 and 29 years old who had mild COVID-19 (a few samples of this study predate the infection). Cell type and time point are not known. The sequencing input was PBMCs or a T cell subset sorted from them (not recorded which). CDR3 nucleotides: TGCGCCAGCAGCCAAGCAGGGGCCCGGGGCTACACCTTC. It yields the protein CASSQAGARGYTF.